This T cell receptor beta chain derives from a study of PD-1 blockade in classical Hodgkin lymphoma. Whole-study results and caveats: Initiation of nivolumab under 1 year after ASCT led to exclusion of patients.

The V and J ends lost 7 bases and 6 bases, in that order; junction bases with no gene match: 8. In germline, CDR1 is MGHDK, CDR2 SYGVNS. The CDR3 sequence is 14 residues long. All patients relapsed after autologous stem cell transplantation, and brentuximab vedotin exposure varied. A remark on this clone: What it binds is not known.

TCRdb keeps only in-frame clones here, not all; method: immunoSEQ multiplex PCR. This sample has approximately 17,000 clones, with around 80% found just once. The source material was peripheral blood mononuclear cells (PBMCs), sampled before the second cycle of nivolumab. The TCR was taken from a human donor with classical Hodgkin lymphoma. This chain connects TRBV25-1 to TRBJ1-1, with 10 bases fitting TRBD1. Written as DNA, the CDR3 is TGTGCCAGCACCAGACAGGGGGCGCGGGCTGAAGCTTTCTTT. Translated: CASTRQGARAEAFF.